This T cell receptor beta chain derives from a study of long-term antiretroviral therapy in people with HIV. Study-level points and caveats: Collection of the blood, which took place between the mid-2000s and the late 2010s, possibly occurred under older ART regimens.

Survey level was the resolution at which the v3.0 immunoSEQ assay ran. Generated by immunoSEQ multiplex PCR, the TCRdb table keeps only in-frame clones and is missing some. Among about 40,000 clones, more than 80% were seen once, and the ten largest hold about 5.7%. V dropped 2 bases and J dropped 1 base, with 16 bases sitting between them. This CDR3 has 17 residues. Germline V gives CDR1 SGHTS, CDR2 YDEGEE. Comments on this clone: The antigen is unknown.

Each donor had at least one pre-ART and at least two post-ART PBMC samples. The input for sequencing was unsorted PBMCs, taken 3.1 years after starting antiretroviral therapy. The chain employs TRBV5-8 and TRBJ1-3; TRBD1 is a possible D gene (6 bases). The TCR comes from a woman in her forties or fifties with HIV. The CDR3 region has the DNA TGTGCCAGCAGCTTCGAAATTAAGGGGGGATCTGGAAACACCATATATTTT. It translates to CASSFEIKGGSGNTIYF.